This T cell receptor beta chain was recovered during a study of naive and memory T cell subsets. Ligated cDNA underwent four rounds of PCR with nested alpha and beta constant region primers and SP2. Blood and skin TCR RNA was reverse transcribed with alpha and beta constant primers. In TCRdb, the 5' RACE reads were re-called with MiXCR into one record per CDR3 protein. The table has over 45,000 distinct CDR3 sequences, 6% to 8% seen once. TCR cDNA received a 3' ligated oligonucleotide that carried a UMI. Whole-blood samples were around 2.5 ml of peripheral blood from healthy adult volunteers. Reverse transcription used DNase-treated unsorted total RNA, aiming for roughly 1 to 1000 ng. Concerning this clonotype itself: Its target is unknown.

The CDR3 spans 14 residues. Trimming removed 3 bases from V and 9 bases from J, with 15 bases in between. The germline CDR1 and CDR2 sequences are LGHDT and YNNKEL (reference sequence). Findings and caveats of the study: This RNA-based method may be sensitive to activation-related transcript changes.

The V gene is TRBV3-1, the J gene TRBJ2-1; perhaps TRBD1 as D (6 bases). This clonotype was sampled from a female donor in good health. The CDR3 reads CASSHLLGGGEQFF. CDR3 nucleotide sequence: TGTGCCAGCAGCCATTTACTTGGGGGCGGTGAGCAGTTCTTC.